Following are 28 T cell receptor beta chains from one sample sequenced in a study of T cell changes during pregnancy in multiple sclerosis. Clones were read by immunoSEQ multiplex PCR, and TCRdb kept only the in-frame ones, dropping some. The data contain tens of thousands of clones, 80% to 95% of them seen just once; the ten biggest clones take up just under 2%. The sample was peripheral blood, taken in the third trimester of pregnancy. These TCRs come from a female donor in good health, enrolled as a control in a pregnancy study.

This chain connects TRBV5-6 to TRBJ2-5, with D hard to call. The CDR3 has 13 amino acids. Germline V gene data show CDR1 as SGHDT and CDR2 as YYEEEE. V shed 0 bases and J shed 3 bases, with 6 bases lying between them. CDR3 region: CASSLAREETQYF. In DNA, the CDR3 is TGTGCCAGCAGCTTGGCCCGGGAAGAGACCCAGTACTTC. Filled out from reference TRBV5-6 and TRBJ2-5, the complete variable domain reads DAGVTQSPTHLIKTRGQQVTLRCSPKSGHDTVSWYQQALGQGPQFIFQYYEEEERQRGNFPDRFSGHQFPNYSSELNVNALLLGDSALYLCASSLAREETQYFGPGTRLLVL.

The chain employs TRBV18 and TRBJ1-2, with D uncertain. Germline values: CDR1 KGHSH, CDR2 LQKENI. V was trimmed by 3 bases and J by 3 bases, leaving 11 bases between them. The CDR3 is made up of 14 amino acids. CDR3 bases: TGTGCCAGCTCACCCACGGCTGGAGACTATGGCTACACCTTC. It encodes CASSPTAGDYGYTF. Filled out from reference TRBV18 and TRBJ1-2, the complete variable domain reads NAGVMQNPRHLVRRRGQEARLRCSPMKGHSHVYWYRQLPEEGLKFMVYLQKENIIDESGMPKERFSAEFPKEGPSILRIQQVVRGDSAAYFCASSPTAGDYGYTFGSGTRLTVV.

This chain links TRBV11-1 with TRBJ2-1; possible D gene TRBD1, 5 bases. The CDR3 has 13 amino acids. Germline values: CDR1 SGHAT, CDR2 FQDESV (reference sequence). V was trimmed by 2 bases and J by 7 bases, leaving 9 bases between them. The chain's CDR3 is CASSLQGRNEQFF. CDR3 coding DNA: TGTGCCAGCAGCTTACAGGGCCGAAATGAGCAGTTCTTC. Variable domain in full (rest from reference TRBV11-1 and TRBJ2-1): EAEVAQSPRYKITEKSQAVAFWCDPISGHATLYWYRQILGQGPELLVQFQDESVVDDSQLPKDRFSAERLKGVDSTLKIQPAELGDSAMYLCASSLQGRNEQFFGPGTRLTVL.

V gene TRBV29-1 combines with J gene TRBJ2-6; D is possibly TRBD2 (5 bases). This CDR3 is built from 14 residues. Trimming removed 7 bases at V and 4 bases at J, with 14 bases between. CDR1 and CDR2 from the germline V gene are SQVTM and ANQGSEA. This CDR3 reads CSAGMGSGANVLTF. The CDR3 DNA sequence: TGCAGCGCCGGGATGGGCAGCGGGGCCAACGTCCTGACTTTC.

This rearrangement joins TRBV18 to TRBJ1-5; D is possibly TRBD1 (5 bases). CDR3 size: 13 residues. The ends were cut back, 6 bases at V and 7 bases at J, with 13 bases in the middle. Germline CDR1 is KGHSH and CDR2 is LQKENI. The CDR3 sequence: CASSPSEGQPQHF. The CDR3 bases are TGTGCCAGCTCCCCTAGCGAGGGGCAGCCCCAGCATTTT.

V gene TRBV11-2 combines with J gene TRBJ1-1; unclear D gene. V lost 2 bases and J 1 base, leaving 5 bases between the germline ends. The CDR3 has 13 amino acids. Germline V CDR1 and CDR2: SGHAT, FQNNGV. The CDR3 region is CASSLLGNTEAFF. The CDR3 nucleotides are TGTGCCAGCAGCTTACTCGGGAACACTGAAGCTTTCTTT.

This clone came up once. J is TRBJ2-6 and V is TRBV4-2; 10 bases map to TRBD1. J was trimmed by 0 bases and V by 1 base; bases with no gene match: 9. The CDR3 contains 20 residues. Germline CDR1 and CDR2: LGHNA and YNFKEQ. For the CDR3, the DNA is TGTGCCAGCAGCCAAGGGGACAGGGGAAACTTGGGCTCTGGGGCCAACGTCCTGACTTTC. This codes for CASSQGDRGNLGSGANVLTF.

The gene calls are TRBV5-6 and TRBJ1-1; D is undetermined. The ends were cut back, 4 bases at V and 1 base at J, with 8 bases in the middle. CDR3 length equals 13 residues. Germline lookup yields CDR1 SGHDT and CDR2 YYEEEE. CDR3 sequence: CASSGTWNTEAFF. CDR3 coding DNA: TGTGCCAGCAGCGGTACATGGAACACTGAAGCTTTCTTT. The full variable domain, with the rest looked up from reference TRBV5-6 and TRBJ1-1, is DAGVTQSPTHLIKTRGQQVTLRCSPKSGHDTVSWYQQALGQGPQFIFQYYEEEERQRGNFPDRFSGHQFPNYSSELNVNALLLGDSALYLCASSGTWNTEAFFGQGTRLTVV.

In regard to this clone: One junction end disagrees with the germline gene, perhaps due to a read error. CDR3 region: CASKDGGSGSWNF. CDR3 nucleotide sequence: TGTGCCAGTAAGGACGGGGGTAGCGGGAGTTGGAACTTC. The chain is built from TRBV19 and TRBJ2-7; 9 bases map to TRBD2. The germline CDR1 and CDR2 sequences are LNHDA and SQIVND (reference sequence). The CDR3 runs to 13 residues.

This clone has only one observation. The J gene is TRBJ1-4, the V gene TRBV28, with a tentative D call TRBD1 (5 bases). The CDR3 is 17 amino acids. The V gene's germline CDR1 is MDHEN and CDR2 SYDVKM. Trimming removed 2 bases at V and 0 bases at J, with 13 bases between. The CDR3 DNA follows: TGTGCCAGCAGTTTAGGTTGGGGCGATGCAACTAATGAAAAACTGTTTTTT. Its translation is CASSLGWGDATNEKLFF.

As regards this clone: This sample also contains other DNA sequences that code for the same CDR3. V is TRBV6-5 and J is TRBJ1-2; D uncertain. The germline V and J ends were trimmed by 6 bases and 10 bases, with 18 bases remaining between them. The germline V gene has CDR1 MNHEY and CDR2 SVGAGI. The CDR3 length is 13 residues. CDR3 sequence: CASSRTGMTVYTF. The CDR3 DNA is TGTGCCAGCAGCCGAACCGGGATGACGGTCTACACCTTC.

CDR3 nucleotides: TGTGCCAGCAGTTTAGGGGGACAGCTTAATGAAAAACTGTTTTTT. It specifies CASSLGGQLNEKLFF. J is TRBJ1-4 and V is TRBV28; 7 nucleotides line up with TRBD1. Germline CDR1 is MDHEN and CDR2 is SYDVKM. Germline trimming cut 2 bases from V and 4 bases from J; bases unmatched to any gene: 4. The CDR3 covers 15 residues.

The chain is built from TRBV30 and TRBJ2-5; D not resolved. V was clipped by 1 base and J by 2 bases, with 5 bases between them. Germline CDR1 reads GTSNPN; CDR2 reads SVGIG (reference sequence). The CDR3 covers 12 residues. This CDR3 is CAWSERQETQYF. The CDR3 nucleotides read TGTGCCTGGAGTGAGAGACAAGAGACCCAGTACTTC. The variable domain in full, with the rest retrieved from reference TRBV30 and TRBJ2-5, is SQTIHQWPATLVQPVGSPLSLECTVEGTSNPNLYWYRQAAGRGLQLLFYSVGIGQISSEVPQNLSASRPQDRQFILSSKKLLLSDSGFYLCAWSERQETQYFGPGTRLLVL.

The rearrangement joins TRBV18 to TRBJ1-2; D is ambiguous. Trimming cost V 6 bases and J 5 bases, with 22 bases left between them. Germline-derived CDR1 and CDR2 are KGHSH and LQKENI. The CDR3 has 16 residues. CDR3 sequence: CASSMSVTVGRYGYTF. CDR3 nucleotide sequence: TGTGCCAGCTCCATGTCTGTCACAGTGGGGAGATATGGCTACACCTTC. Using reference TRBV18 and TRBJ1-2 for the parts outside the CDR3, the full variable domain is NAGVMQNPRHLVRRRGQEARLRCSPMKGHSHVYWYRQLPEEGLKFMVYLQKENIIDESGMPKERFSAEFPKEGPSILRIQQVVRGDSAAYFCASSMSVTVGRYGYTFGSGTRLTVV.

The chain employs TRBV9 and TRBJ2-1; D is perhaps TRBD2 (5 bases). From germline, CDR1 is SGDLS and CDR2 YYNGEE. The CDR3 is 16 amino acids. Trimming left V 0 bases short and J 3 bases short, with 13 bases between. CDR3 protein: CASSVGRGLYYNEQFF. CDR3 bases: TGTGCCAGCAGCGTAGGCCGAGGACTTTACTACAATGAGCAGTTCTTC.

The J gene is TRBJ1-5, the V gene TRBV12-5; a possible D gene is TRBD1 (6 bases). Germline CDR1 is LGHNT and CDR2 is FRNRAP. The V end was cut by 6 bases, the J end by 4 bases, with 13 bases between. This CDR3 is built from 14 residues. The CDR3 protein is CASGEGQTNQPQHF. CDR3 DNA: TGTGCTAGTGGGGAAGGACAGACAAATCAGCCCCAGCATTTT.

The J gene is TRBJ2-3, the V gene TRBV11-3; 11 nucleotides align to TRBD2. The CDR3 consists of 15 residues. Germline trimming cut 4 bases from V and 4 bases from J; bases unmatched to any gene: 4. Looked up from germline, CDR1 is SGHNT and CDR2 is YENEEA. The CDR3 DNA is TGTGCCAGCAGCTCTCCTAGCGGGGGGCCAGATACGCAGTATTTT. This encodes CASSSPSGGPDTQYF.

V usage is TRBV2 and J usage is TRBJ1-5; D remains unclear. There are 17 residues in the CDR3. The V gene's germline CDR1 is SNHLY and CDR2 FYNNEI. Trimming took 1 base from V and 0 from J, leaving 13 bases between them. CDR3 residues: CASSEDPWQASNQPQHF. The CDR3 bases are TGTGCCAGCAGTGAAGATCCCTGGCAGGCTAGCAATCAGCCCCAGCATTTT.

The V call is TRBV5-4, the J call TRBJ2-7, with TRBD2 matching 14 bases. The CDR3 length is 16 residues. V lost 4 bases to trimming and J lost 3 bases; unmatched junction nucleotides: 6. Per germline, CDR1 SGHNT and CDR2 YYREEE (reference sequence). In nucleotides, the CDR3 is TGTGCCAGCAGCCCGGGACTAGCGGGAGAGGGCTACGAGCAGTACTTC. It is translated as CASSPGLAGEGYEQYF. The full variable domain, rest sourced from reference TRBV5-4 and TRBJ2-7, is ETGVTQSPTHLIKTRGQQVTLRCSSQSGHNTVSWYQQALGQGPQFIFQYYREEENGRGNFPPRFSGLQFPNYSSELNVNALELDDSALYLCASSPGLAGEGYEQYFGPGTRLTVT.

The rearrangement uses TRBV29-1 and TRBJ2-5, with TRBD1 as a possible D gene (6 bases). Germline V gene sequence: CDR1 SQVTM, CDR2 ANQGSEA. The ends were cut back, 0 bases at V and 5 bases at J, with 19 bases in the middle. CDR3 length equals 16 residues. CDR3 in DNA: TGCAGCGTTGAAGATTCCACGGACAGCCTTCAGGAGACCCAGTACTTC. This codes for CSVEDSTDSLQETQYF. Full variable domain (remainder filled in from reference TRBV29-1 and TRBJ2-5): SAVISQKPSRDICQRGTSLTIQCQVDSQVTMMFWYRQQPGQSLTLIATANQGSEATYESGFVIDKFPISRPNLTFSTLTVSNMSPEDSSIYLCSVEDSTDSLQETQYFGPGTRLLVL.

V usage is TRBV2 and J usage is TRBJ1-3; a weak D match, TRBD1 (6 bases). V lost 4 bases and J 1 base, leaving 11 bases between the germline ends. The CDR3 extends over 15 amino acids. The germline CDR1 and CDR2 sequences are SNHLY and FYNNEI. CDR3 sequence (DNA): TGTGCCAGCAGTGCAGAGGACAGATCTGGAAACACCATATATTTT. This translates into CASSAEDRSGNTIYF.

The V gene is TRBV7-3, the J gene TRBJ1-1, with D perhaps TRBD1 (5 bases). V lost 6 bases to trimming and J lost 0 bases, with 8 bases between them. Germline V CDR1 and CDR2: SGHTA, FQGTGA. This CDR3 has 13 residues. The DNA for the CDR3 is TGTGCCAGCAGTCGGGGGATGAACACTGAAGCTTTCTTT. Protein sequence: CASSRGMNTEAFF.

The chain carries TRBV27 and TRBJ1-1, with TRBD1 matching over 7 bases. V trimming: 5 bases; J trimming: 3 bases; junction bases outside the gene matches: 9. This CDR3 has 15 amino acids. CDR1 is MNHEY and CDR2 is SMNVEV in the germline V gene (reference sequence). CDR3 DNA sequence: TGTGCCAGCAGTCCACTACAGGGGCAGTACACTGAAGCTTTCTTT. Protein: CASSPLQGQYTEAFF.

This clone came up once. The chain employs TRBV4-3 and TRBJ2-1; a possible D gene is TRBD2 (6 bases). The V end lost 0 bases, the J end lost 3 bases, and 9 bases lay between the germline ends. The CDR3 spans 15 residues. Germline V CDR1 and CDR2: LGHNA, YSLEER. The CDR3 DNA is TGCGCCAGCAGCCAAGATGGGGGGAACTACAATGAGCAGTTCTTC. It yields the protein CASSQDGGNYNEQFF.

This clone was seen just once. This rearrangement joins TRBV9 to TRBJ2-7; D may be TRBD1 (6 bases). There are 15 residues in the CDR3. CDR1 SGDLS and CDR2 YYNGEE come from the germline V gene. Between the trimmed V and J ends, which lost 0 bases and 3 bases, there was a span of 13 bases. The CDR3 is CASSVAAQGHYEQYF. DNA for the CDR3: TGTGCCAGCAGCGTAGCTGCACAGGGCCACTACGAGCAGTACTTC. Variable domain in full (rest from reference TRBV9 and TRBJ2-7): DSGVTQTPKHLITATGQRVTLRCSPRSGDLSVYWYQQSLDQGLQFLIQYYNGEERAKGNILERFSAQQFPDLHSELNLSSLELGDSALYFCASSVAAQGHYEQYFGPGTRLTVT.

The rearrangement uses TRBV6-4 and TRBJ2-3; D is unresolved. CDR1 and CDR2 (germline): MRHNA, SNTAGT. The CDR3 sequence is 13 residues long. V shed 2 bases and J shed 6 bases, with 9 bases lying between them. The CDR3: CASSDQVWDTQYF. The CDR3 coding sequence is TGTGCCAGCAGTGACCAGGTTTGGGATACGCAGTATTTT.

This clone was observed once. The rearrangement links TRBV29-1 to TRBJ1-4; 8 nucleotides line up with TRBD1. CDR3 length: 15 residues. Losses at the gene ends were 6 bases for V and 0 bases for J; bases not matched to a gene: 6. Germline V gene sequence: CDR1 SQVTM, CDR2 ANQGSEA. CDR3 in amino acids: CSVILTGATNEKLFF. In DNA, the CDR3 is TGCAGCGTAATACTGACAGGGGCAACTAATGAAAAACTGTTTTTT.

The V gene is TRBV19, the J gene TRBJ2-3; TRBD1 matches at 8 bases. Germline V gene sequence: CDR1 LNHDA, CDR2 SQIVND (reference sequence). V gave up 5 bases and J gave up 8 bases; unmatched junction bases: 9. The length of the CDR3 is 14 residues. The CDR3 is CASSLDRAWGTQYF. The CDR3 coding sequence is TGTGCCAGTAGTTTGGACAGGGCTTGGGGTACGCAGTATTTT.